Each of the 17 T cell receptor beta chains below was sequenced from the same sample in a study of T cells expressing NK-cell markers. TCRdb reprocessed the 5' RACE reads and keeps a single row for each CDR3 protein, giving no DNA. The data include approximately 150,000 distinct CDR3 sequences; the top ten clones carry roughly 12%. Material: blood T cells: a sorted CD56 or NKG2C T cell subset, CD4+ or CD8+ T cells, or bulk PBMC T cells (not recorded which). The origin of the receptors is a man younger than 35 in good health.

The chain couples TRBV5-6 to TRBJ2-7; TCRdb's D gene call, TRBD1, goes unchecked for lack of DNA. Per the germline V gene, CDR1 is SGHDT and CDR2 is YYEEEE. The CDR3 runs to 15 residues. This CDR3 reads CASSRRQGSTYEQYF.

The rearrangement links TRBV30 to TRBJ2-1; TCRdb proposes TRBD1, but this gene call is untestable without DNA. Looked up from germline, CDR1 is GTSNPN and CDR2 is SVGIG (reference sequence). The CDR3 is 14 amino acids. The CDR3 reads CAWRIGSGAGEQFF.

V and J are TRBV6-5 and TRBJ2-1; the D call from TCRdb, TRBD2, cannot be confirmed without DNA. CDR1 is MNHEY and CDR2 is SVGAGI in the germline V gene. CDR3 length: 15 residues. The CDR3 spells CASSLGLAGVSEQFF.

The chain combines TRBV29-1 with TRBJ2-3. CDR1 and CDR2 from the germline V gene are SQVTM and ANQGSEA. The CDR3 has 11 amino acids. The CDR3 loop is CSAFRTDTQYF.

The chain uses TRBV12-3 or TRBV12-4 and TRBJ1-1; TCRdb outputs TRBD1, but without DNA this stays unchecked. This CDR3 spans 14 amino acids. The CDR3 is CASSLGQGVTEAFF.

The gene calls are TRBV27 and TRBJ2-3; without DNA, the TCRdb call of TRBD2 cannot be checked. Germline V gene sequence: CDR1 MNHEY, CDR2 SMNVEV (reference sequence). This CDR3 spans 17 amino acids. CDR3 in amino acids: CASSSIETSAGTDTQYF.

This chain joins TRBV29-1 and TRBJ2-5. Germline CDR1 and CDR2: SQVTM and ANQGSEA. The CDR3 is 13 residues long. The chain's CDR3 is CSVEWEYQETQYF.

The chain recombines TRBV6-2 or TRBV6-3 with TRBJ2-3; TCRdb gives TRBD2 as the D gene, but with no DNA this cannot be confirmed. The length of the CDR3 is 18 residues. Germline loops: CDR1 MNHEY, CDR2 SVGEGT. The CDR3 is CASSYSTVVAGPPDTQYF.

This chain links TRBV5-6 with TRBJ1-5; TCRdb proposes TRBD1, but this gene call is untestable without DNA. The CDR3 loop spans 16 amino acids. The germline V gene has CDR1 SGHDT and CDR2 YYEEEE. The CDR3 here is CASSRAGSFGNQPQHF.

This chain joins TRBV12-3 or TRBV12-4 and TRBJ2-2; without DNA, the TCRdb call of TRBD1 cannot be checked. CDR3 length equals 14 residues. CDR3 sequence: CASSPGTTTGELFF.

This CDR3 is CASSGSDRPSGNTIYF. The chain carries TRBV7-2 and TRBJ1-3; TCRdb returns TRBD1, unconfirmable since there is no DNA. From germline, CDR1 is SGHTA and CDR2 FQGNSA. The CDR3 has 16 amino acids.

The chain carries TRBV6-5 and TRBJ2-5. Germline CDR1 MNHEY, CDR2 SVGAGI. CDR3 length: 12 residues. CDR3 region: CASRAHDETQYF.

The chain links TRBV11-2 to TRBJ2-4. The CDR3 contains 14 residues. Germline lookup yields CDR1 SGHAT and CDR2 FQNNGV. CDR3 residues: CASSLAGSGNIQYF.

The chain links TRBV27 to TRBJ1-4; lacking DNA, the TRBD1 call made by TCRdb goes unchecked. This CDR3 region has 14 residues. Germline loops: CDR1 MNHEY, CDR2 SMNVEV (reference sequence). This chain's CDR3 is CASSSTAGMEKLFF.

This chain links TRBV6-2 or TRBV6-3 with TRBJ2-3; lacking DNA, the TRBD1 call made by TCRdb goes unchecked. This CDR3 is 15 amino acids long. Looked up from germline, CDR1 is MNHEY and CDR2 is SVGEGT. The chain's CDR3 is CASSWGQASTDTQYF.

V gene TRBV12-3 or TRBV12-4 combines with J gene TRBJ1-1. CDR3 length: 12 residues. The CDR3 reads CASTFESAEAFF.

The chain employs TRBV4-1 and TRBJ1-1. CDR3 size: 14 residues. Germline V gene data show CDR1 as MGHRA and CDR2 as YSYEKL. The CDR3 loop is CASSHGGLNTEAFF.